The T cell receptor (beta chain) under discussion was sequenced for a study of blood T cell repertoires in COVID-19. Looked up from germline, CDR1 is MDHEN and CDR2 is SYDVKM. The CDR3 is made up of 16 amino acids. V lost 10 bases to trimming and J lost 8 bases; unmatched junction nucleotides: 19. Data came from immunoSEQ multiplex PCR; TCRdb stores just in-frame clones and leaves some out. The table lists about 200,000 clones, almost 85% of them singletons. The TCR originated in a human donor with acute or convalescent COVID-19. The donor label of this sample is uncertain. Sequenced input: peripheral blood. The chain uses TRBV28 and TRBJ2-1; the match to TRBD2 covers 8 bases. The CDR3 loop reads CATSLGGGGQIYEQFF. CDR3 sequence (DNA): TGTGCCACCTCACTCGGGGGGGGCGGGCAGATCTATGAGCAGTTCTTC.